Listed below are T cell receptor beta chains from one sample, sequenced in a study of blood T cells in healthy people across ages. TCRdb used MiXCR to reprocess the 5' RACE reads, holding one entry per CDR3 protein. The sample lists 700,000 or so distinct CDR3 sequences, around two fifths seen once, with approximately 29% in the top ten. The specimen sequenced was blood. These receptors came from a man at least 80 years old in good health. CDR3s include the opening cysteine and the closing phenylalanine or tryptophan. The order of the fields is V gene, CDR3 protein.

>TRBV20-1
CSASTQGKIYEQYF
>TRBV3-1
CASSEEVRGSADTQYF
>TRBV20-1
CSTRDPRGYGYTF
>TRBV29-1
CSVAWGQKNIQYF
>TRBV7-9
CASSPRTATNYGCTF
>TRBV29-1
CSVEARANTGELFF
>TRBV27
CASSRPGGDQPQHF
>TRBV5-1
CASSNTGLANEQYF
>TRBV10-3
CAISESIVNTEAFF
>TRBV3-1
CASSPGALARGIDTQYF
>TRBV4-3
CASSRDFTSDFYNEQYF
>TRBV7-2
CASSLIQEGPKNIQYF
>TRBV6-2/TRBV6-3
CASSYRSGGDTGELFF
>TRBV7-2
CASSLTGGGINEQYF
>TRBV7-2
CASSQHGANTEAFF
>TRBV7-2
CASSPRDTVVPEAFF
>TRBV20-1
CSARALTADTQYF